Here is one T cell receptor beta chain with its context. The antigen remains undetermined. Only in-frame clones appear in the TCRdb table, and some are missing; sequencing was by immunoSEQ multiplex PCR. Here the sample spans approximately 82,000 clones, over 85% being singletons. This entry belongs to a study of graft-versus-host responses after intestinal transplantation. The CDR3 spans 18 residues. Germline V gene data show CDR1 as SEHNR and CDR2 as FQNEAQ (reference sequence). V trimming: 5 bases; J trimming: 0 bases; junction bases outside the gene matches: 16. This clonotype was obtained from a human donor who was the organ donor for an intestinal transplant. Here the sequenced sample was unstimulated CD8+ T cells sorted from spleen or lymph node cells, taken before transplant. The V and J genes are TRBV7-9 and TRBJ2-7, with 7 positions matching TRBD1. The CDR3 DNA is TGTGCCAGCAGCCCGCCGGGACAGTCTGTGATAAGCTCCTACGAGCAGTACTTC. Translating it yields CASSPPGQSVISSYEQYF.